This TCR beta chain was observed in a study of vaccination and CD4 T cells after COVID-19. Study as a whole: Roughly ten convalescent cases were mild and one was severe, and all had been SARS-CoV-2 positive by nasal swab PCR.

Specified treatment: 10-day PBMC culture with coronavirus spike peptide pools or control peptides (ViraFEST assay). Positive PCR tests were logged from March through December 2020, ahead of US Alpha, Beta and Delta variants. Note on this clonotype: Its specificity is not known.

Cultured CD4+ T cell DNA underwent sequencing with the Oncomine TCR Beta short-read assay. One entry per CDR3 protein results from TCRdb running MiXCR on the PCR reads. The table records some 8,500 distinct CDR3 sequences, 59% of them present only once. V lost 1 base to trimming and J lost 0 bases; unmatched junction nucleotides: 0. CDR3 length: 15 residues. Germline CDR1 is SGHTA and CDR2 is FQGNSA. Sequenced input: CD4+ T cells from blood, cultured in vitro. The receptor's source is a human donor who had recovered from COVID-19. V usage is TRBV7-2 and J usage is TRBJ1-5; 7 bases line up with TRBD1. The chain's CDR3 is CASSLGDSSNQPQHF. The CDR3 coding sequence is TGTGCCAGCAGCTTAGGGGACAGTAGCAATCAGCCCCAGCATTTT.